The present T cell receptor (beta chain) was sequenced within a study of blood T cell repertoires in COVID-19. On the study more broadly: Samples came from the United States, Italy and Spain, spanning acute and convalescent COVID-19.

The authors' processing: Scientists estimated how many nucleated cells there were by amplifying reference gene primers. Some clones are missing from TCRdb's copy, which holds only in-frame ones; the method was immunoSEQ multiplex PCR. V and J calls and clone size are those listed in that table; D and trimming were worked out from the DNA. The sample has 220,000 or so clones, 80% to 90% seen once. CDR1 and CDR2 (germline): SGHTA, FQGNSA. V was cut by 1 base and J by 8 bases, with 11 bases left in between. This CDR3 has 13 residues. The sample taken for sequencing was peripheral blood. The chain is built from TRBV7-2 and TRBJ1-1; D not resolved. The TCR sequence derives from an older woman who had recovered from COVID-19. This CDR3 reads CASSLETGWEAFF. In DNA form, the CDR3 reads TGTGCCAGCAGCTTAGAGACGGGATGGGAAGCTTTCTTT.